These T cell receptor beta chains were read from a single sample in a study of cytomegalovirus exposure and HLA in healthy donors. Profiled with immunoSEQ multiplex PCR; TCRdb holds only in-frame clones, not every one. This table has approximately 87,000 clones, 80% to 85% appearing once. The sequenced sample was PBMCs. The receptors here all came from a woman aged 70-85 years in good health and CMV-seropositive. Each CDR3 is given with its conserved first and last residue. The D gene is left open where the match is weak. For some rows the clone size is stated as once, few or many, or as a class when expanded; others skip it.

j_call: TRBJ2-7
clone_size: -
v_call: TRBV19
d_call: TRBD2
cdr3_aa: CASSMKLAGGYEQYF
cdr3_nt: TGTGCCAGTAGTATGAAGCTAGCGGGAGGCTACGAGCAGTACTTC

j_call: TRBJ2-7
clone_size: -
v_call: TRBV30
d_call: TRBD1
cdr3_aa: CAWGTGSSYEQYF
cdr3_nt: TGTGCCTGGGGGACAGGGAGCTCCTACGAGCAGTACTTC

j_call: TRBJ1-1
clone_size: -
v_call: TRBV21-1
d_call: -
cdr3_aa: CASSKPTVWSTEAFF
cdr3_nt: TGTGCCAGCAGCAAACCGACGGTATGGAGCACTGAAGCTTTCTTT

j_call: TRBJ2-3
clone_size: once
v_call: TRBV6-5
d_call: TRBD1
cdr3_aa: CASSYSGQGTPNTQYF
cdr3_nt: TGTGCCAGCAGTTACTCGGGACAGGGTACACCTAATACGCAGTATTTT

j_call: TRBJ2-1
clone_size: -
v_call: TRBV9
d_call: TRBD2
cdr3_aa: CASSASLAGVGNEQFF
cdr3_nt: TGTGCCAGCAGCGCCTCTCTAGCGGGAGTAGGCAATGAGCAGTTCTTC

j_call: TRBJ1-1
clone_size: -
v_call: TRBV4-3
d_call: -
cdr3_aa: CASSPYSGKSTEAFF
cdr3_nt: TGCGCCAGCAGCCCGTACTCAGGGAAAAGCACTGAAGCTTTCTTT

j_call: TRBJ2-3
clone_size: -
v_call: TRBV28
d_call: TRBD2
cdr3_aa: CASSLLAGGDTQYF
cdr3_nt: TGTGCCAGCAGTTTGCTAGCGGGAGGGGATACGCAGTATTTT

j_call: TRBJ2-3
clone_size: -
v_call: TRBV7-8
d_call: TRBD1
cdr3_aa: CASREWSGQLASTDTQYF
cdr3_nt: TGTGCCAGCAGGGAGTGGTCGGGACAGTTGGCTAGCACAGATACGCAGTATTTT

j_call: TRBJ1-1
clone_size: -
v_call: TRBV19
d_call: -
cdr3_aa: CASSRGPTEAFF
cdr3_nt: TGTGCCAGTAGTCGGGGTCCCACTGAAGCTTTCTTT

j_call: TRBJ2-2
clone_size: -
v_call: TRBV5-1
d_call: TRBD2
cdr3_aa: CASSFFSSGTAGELFF
cdr3_nt: TGCGCCAGCAGCTTTTTTTCTAGCGGGACTGCCGGGGAGCTGTTTTTT

j_call: TRBJ1-1
clone_size: few
v_call: TRBV7-3
d_call: -
cdr3_aa: CASSPRGGNTEAFF
cdr3_nt: TGTGCCAGCAGCCCACGAGGGGGGAACACTGAAGCTTTCTTT

j_call: TRBJ2-5
clone_size: -
v_call: TRBV2
d_call: -
cdr3_aa: CASRVQGLKGETQYF
cdr3_nt: TGTGCCAGCAGGGTCCAGGGGCTCAAAGGGGAGACCCAGTACTTC

j_call: TRBJ2-7
clone_size: -
v_call: TRBV19
d_call: -
cdr3_aa: CAILRSGYSYEQYF
cdr3_nt: TGTGCCATCCTACGGAGCGGTTATTCCTACGAGCAGTACTTC

j_call: TRBJ1-5
clone_size: -
v_call: TRBV7-9
d_call: TRBD1
cdr3_aa: CASSAGTGNSNQPQHF
cdr3_nt: TGTGCCAGCAGCGCCGGGACAGGGAATAGCAATCAGCCCCAGCATTTT

j_call: TRBJ1-5
clone_size: -
v_call: TRBV7-2
d_call: TRBD1
cdr3_aa: CASSEQAGGRGQPQHF
cdr3_nt: TGTGCCAGCAGCGAACAAGCAGGGGGTAGGGGTCAGCCCCAGCATTTT

j_call: TRBJ2-2
clone_size: -
v_call: TRBV7-9
d_call: -
cdr3_aa: CASSLPPLTGTNTGELFF
cdr3_nt: TGTGCCAGCAGTCTACCCCCCCTGACAGGGACTAACACCGGGGAGCTGTTTTTT

j_call: TRBJ2-5
clone_size: -
v_call: TRBV7-2
d_call: TRBD2
cdr3_aa: CASSPGGVEETQYF
cdr3_nt: TGTGCCAGCAGCCCCGGGGGGGTAGAAGAGACCCAGTACTTC

j_call: TRBJ2-3
clone_size: few
v_call: TRBV9
d_call: TRBD1
cdr3_aa: CASSVVKTGDNTDTQYF
cdr3_nt: TGTGCCAGCAGCGTAGTAAAGACAGGGGACAACACAGATACGCAGTATTTT

j_call: TRBJ1-5
clone_size: -
v_call: TRBV27
d_call: -
cdr3_aa: CASRSGGISNQPQHF
cdr3_nt: TGTGCCAGCCGCAGCGGTGGAATAAGCAATCAGCCCCAGCATTTT

j_call: TRBJ2-3
clone_size: few
v_call: TRBV12-5
d_call: -
cdr3_aa: CASAGETQYF
cdr3_nt: TGTGCTAGTGCCGGGGAGACGCAGTATTTT

j_call: TRBJ2-5
clone_size: -
v_call: TRBV11-3
d_call: -
cdr3_aa: CASSLDSIPGLETQYF
cdr3_nt: TGTGCCAGCAGCTTAGACTCAATACCGGGGTTGGAGACCCAGTACTTC

j_call: TRBJ2-3
clone_size: -
v_call: TRBV7-2
d_call: -
cdr3_aa: CASSQHSGPSTDTQYF
cdr3_nt: TGTGCCAGCAGTCAACATAGCGGCCCTAGCACAGATACGCAGTATTTT

j_call: TRBJ1-1
clone_size: -
v_call: TRBV20-1
d_call: -
cdr3_aa: CSVTDASEAFF
cdr3_nt: TGCAGTGTAACAGACGCTTCTGAAGCTTTCTTT

j_call: TRBJ2-3
clone_size: few
v_call: TRBV5-1
d_call: TRBD2
cdr3_aa: CASSLTLAGYTDTQYF
cdr3_nt: TGCGCCAGCAGCTTGACCCTAGCGGGGTACACAGATACGCAGTATTTT

j_call: TRBJ2-3
clone_size: -
v_call: TRBV9
d_call: -
cdr3_aa: CASNPGGFLSDTQYF
cdr3_nt: TGTGCCAGCAACCCCGGAGGGTTCCTTTCAGATACGCAGTATTTT

j_call: TRBJ1-1
clone_size: -
v_call: TRBV11-3
d_call: TRBD1
cdr3_aa: CAIRQGVGTEAFF
cdr3_nt: TGTGCCATTAGACAGGGGGTCGGCACTGAAGCTTTCTTT

j_call: TRBJ2-7
clone_size: -
v_call: TRBV5-1
d_call: -
cdr3_aa: CASSLEFRNYEQYF
cdr3_nt: TGCGCCAGCAGCTTGGAGTTCAGAAACTACGAGCAGTACTTC

j_call: TRBJ2-7
clone_size: -
v_call: TRBV9
d_call: TRBD2
cdr3_aa: CASSEGTSPSYEQYF
cdr3_nt: TGTGCCAGCAGCGAGGGGACTAGTCCCTCCTACGAGCAGTACTTC

j_call: TRBJ2-7
clone_size: -
v_call: TRBV13
d_call: TRBD2
cdr3_aa: CASSFGGRGDEQYF
cdr3_nt: TGTGCCAGCAGCTTTGGCGGGAGGGGTGACGAGCAGTACTTC